Presented here are 6 T cell receptor beta chains from one specimen sequenced in a study of radiation and T cells in renal cell carcinoma (dated by TCRdb to the early 2020s). The meaning of the sample's time point label: blood 4 weeks post-SBRT, at nephrectomy. This specimen's treatment or condition label, per the study, means: 15 Gy SBRT to primary tumor, nephrectomy 4 weeks later. The library was produced with the immunoSEQ multiplex PCR assay. The clones in this table, taken by TCRdb from immuneACCESS, are in-frame only. Not every clone is retained; where verified, under half of the shortfall comes from an unresolved V gene, and the cause of the rest is unknown. The sample data list about 78,000 clones, and about 89% of these were observed just once. The ten largest clones add up to more than 5.5% of the sample. Sequences were derived from blood, sampled from a patient whose treatment included radiotherapy and nephrectomy. The source is a woman in her seventies with renal cell carcinoma.

This chain links TRBV27 with TRBJ1-2; TRBD1 agrees at 10 bases. Germline CDR1 reads MNHEY; CDR2 reads SMNVEV (reference sequence). The V segment lost 5 bases and the J segment 4 bases; nucleotides outside the gene matches: 7. The CDR3 is 15 amino acids. The CDR3 loop reads CASSPVTGGSYGYTF. As DNA, the CDR3 is TGTGCCAGCAGTCCCGTGACAGGGGGCAGCTATGGCTACACCTTC.

The chain links TRBV2 to TRBJ2-3, with no clear D. CDR1 and CDR2 (germline): SNHLY, FYNNEI. The V end lost 6 bases, the J end lost 4 bases, and 11 bases lay between the germline ends. The CDR3 loop spans 13 amino acids. CDR3 protein: CASRRAQADTQYF. The CDR3 bases are TGTGCCAGCAGAAGGGCCCAGGCAGATACGCAGTATTTT.

V and J are TRBV18 and TRBJ1-3; D is unresolved. Germline values: CDR1 KGHSH, CDR2 LQKENI. The CDR3 extends over 15 amino acids. Trimming cost V 8 bases and J 0 bases, with 14 bases left between them. Written as DNA, the CDR3 is TGTGCCAGCAAGGAACTTGGGTCCTCTGGAAACACCATATATTTT. Translated: CASKELGSSGNTIYF.

The gene calls are TRBV5-1 and TRBJ1-2, with D perhaps matching TRBD1 (5 bases). Trimming pared 1 base from V and 0 bases from J, leaving 7 bases between. The germline V gene has CDR1 SGHRS and CDR2 YFSETQ. The CDR3 length is 14 residues. CDR3 sequence: CASSLTGPNYGYTF. CDR3 bases: TGCGCCAGCAGCTTGACAGGACCTAACTATGGCTACACCTTC.

The chain couples TRBV19 to TRBJ2-1; 12 bases are shared with TRBD2. The CDR3 is 17 amino acids. CDR1 and CDR2 from the germline V gene are LNHDA and SQIVND (reference sequence). The V segment lost 5 bases and the J segment 6 bases; nucleotides outside the gene matches: 11. Here the CDR3 reads CASSSTSGGSSGNEQFF. The CDR3 nucleotides read TGTGCCAGTAGTTCGACTAGCGGGGGTTCTTCTGGCAATGAGCAGTTCTTC.

V and J are TRBV5-4 and TRBJ2-7; perhaps TRBD2 as D (6 bases). Trimming took off 4 bases at V and 2 bases at J, with 16 bases between the two ends. The CDR3 is made up of 15 amino acids. Germline lookup yields CDR1 SGHNT and CDR2 YYREEE (reference sequence). The CDR3 nucleotides read TGTGCCAGCAGCCCCCCGGGAGCCTTAACCTACGAGCAGTACTTC. It is translated as CASSPPGALTYEQYF.